Shown below are 18 T cell receptor beta chains from a single sample sequenced in a study of cytomegalovirus exposure and HLA in healthy donors. PCR primers comprised 60 Vbeta and 13 Jbeta primers. Assay: immunoSEQ multiplex PCR; the TCRdb copy retains only in-frame clones and omits some. The table lists tens of thousands of clones, approximately 86% of them singletons, with over 8.5% in the top ten. The sequenced sample was PBMCs. These receptors came from a young man in good health and CMV-seropositive.

J is TRBJ2-3 and V is TRBV5-1; a possible D gene is TRBD1 (5 bases). Deletions cut 4 bases from V and 0 bases from J, with 12 bases between. The CDR3 covers 15 residues. Germline assignment: CDR1 SGHRS and CDR2 YFSETQ. The CDR3 reads CASSHVTASTDTQYF. The CDR3 nucleotides are TGCGCCAGCAGCCACGTGACAGCTAGCACAGATACGCAGTATTTT.

The chain recombines TRBV11-2 with TRBJ2-7, with D possibly matching TRBD1 (6 bases). This CDR3 is 14 amino acids long. Germline V CDR1 and CDR2: SGHAT, FQNNGV. The ends were cut back, 5 bases at V and 2 bases at J, with 13 bases in the middle. The CDR3, as DNA: TGTGCCAGCAGCCTAGCCACAGGGCCCTACGAGCAGTACTTC. It codes for CASSLATGPYEQYF.

The rearrangement joins TRBV6-6 to TRBJ2-3, with D perhaps TRBD2 (6 bases). Per germline, CDR1 MNHNY and CDR2 SVGAGI (reference sequence). The CDR3 totals 15 residues. V was trimmed by 6 bases and J by 4 bases, leaving 17 bases between them. CDR3 sequence (DNA): TGTGCCAGCAGCACCATAGCGGCGAAGCCAGATACGCAGTATTTT. This translates into CASSTIAAKPDTQYF.

J is TRBJ2-7 and V is TRBV9; a weak D match, TRBD2 (5 bases). The germline CDR1 and CDR2 sequences are SGDLS and YYNGEE. Trimming stripped 1 base from V and 2 bases from J, with 13 bases between. This CDR3 is 15 amino acids long. The CDR3 nucleotides are TGTGCCAGCAGCGTATCGGGGTACCCTACCTACGAGCAGTACTTC. Residues: CASSVSGYPTYEQYF.

The genes are TRBV14 and TRBJ2-7; possible D gene TRBD1, 6 bases. V lost 1 base to trimming and J lost 7 bases, with 11 bases between them. This CDR3 is 13 amino acids long. Germline V gene sequence: CDR1 SGHDN, CDR2 FVKESK. In DNA, the CDR3 is TGTGCCAGCAGCCAAGTTCGTGACAGGGAGCAGTACTTC. It specifies CASSQVRDREQYF.

J is TRBJ2-7 and V is TRBV6-5, with a weak D call TRBD1 (5 bases). CDR3 length: 13 amino acids. Germline V gives CDR1 MNHEY, CDR2 SVGAGI. The ends were cut back, 6 bases at V and 4 bases at J, with 13 bases in the middle. The CDR3 nucleotides read TGTGCCAGCAGCCCTTTTACAGGATACGAGCAGTACTTC. It yields the protein CASSPFTGYEQYF.

This chain joins TRBV10-1 and TRBJ2-7; TRBD1 agrees at 7 bases. Germline values: CDR1 WNHNN, CDR2 SYGVQD (reference sequence). This CDR3 is 15 amino acids long. V gave up 2 bases and J gave up 0 bases; unmatched junction bases: 4. CDR3 protein: CASSEGPGGSYEQYF. CDR3 DNA: TGCGCCAGCAGTGAGGGCCCAGGGGGCTCCTACGAGCAGTACTTC.

V usage is TRBV29-1 and J usage is TRBJ2-7; D possibly corresponds to TRBD2 (6 bases). CDR3 length: 14 residues. With 5 bases removed from V and 5 bases from J, the gap between germline ends came to 19 bases. Germline CDR1 reads SQVTM; CDR2 reads ANQGSEA. CDR3 nucleotide sequence: TGCAGCGTTTCCCCGGGACTCCACGCGGACGAGCAGTACTTC. As protein: CSVSPGLHADEQYF.

This chain links TRBV7-9 with TRBJ2-5; 13 bases line up with TRBD2. Germline V CDR1 and CDR2: SEHNR, FQNEAQ (reference sequence). J was trimmed by 2 bases and V by 4 bases; bases with no gene match: 4. The CDR3 consists of 16 residues. Written as DNA, the CDR3 is TGTGCCAGCAGCTCAGGACTAGCGGGAGAACAAGAGACCCAGTACTTC. Its protein is CASSSGLAGEQETQYF. Full variable domain (missing parts from reference TRBV7-9 and TRBJ2-5): DTGVSQNPRHKITKRGQNVTFRCDPISEHNRLYWYRQTLGQGPEFLTYFQNEAQLEKSRLLSDRFSAERPKGSFSTLEIQRTEQGDSAMYLCASSSGLAGEQETQYFGPGTRLLVL.

This clone was found a few times. The chain couples TRBV5-1 to TRBJ2-5, with TRBD1 matching 9 bases. This CDR3 has 15 amino acids. CDR1 is SGHRS, CDR2 YFSETQ, per germline. Unmatched junction bases numbered 9, after V lost 4 bases and J lost 5 bases. The CDR3 spells CASSPGTGWRETQYF. The CDR3 nucleotides are TGCGCCAGCAGCCCGGGGACAGGGTGGAGGGAGACCCAGTACTTC.

The rearrangement joins TRBV2 to TRBJ1-4; 10 nucleotides match TRBD1. CDR1 is SNHLY and CDR2 is FYNNEI in the germline V gene. The V gene end was trimmed by 10 bases and the J gene end by 6 bases; junction bases not matched to a gene: 5. The CDR3 contains 13 residues. CDR3 nucleotides: TGTGCCACCTCCGGGACAGGGGATGAAAAACTGTTTTTT. Its protein is CATSGTGDEKLFF.

The V gene is TRBV5-1, the J gene TRBJ2-7; 7 bases are a match to TRBD1. This CDR3 comprises 14 residues. J lost 2 bases, V lost 4 bases, and 6 bases had no gene match. Per germline, CDR1 SGHRS and CDR2 YFSETQ. The CDR3 sequence: CASSMDRSAYEQYF. The CDR3 DNA sequence: TGCGCCAGCAGCATGGACAGGAGCGCCTACGAGCAGTACTTC.

This chain connects TRBV5-1 to TRBJ2-1; D perhaps matches TRBD1 (7 bases). V lost 0 bases and J lost 10, with 11 bases in between. The CDR3 is 13 amino acids. From germline, CDR1 is SGHRS and CDR2 YFSETQ. CDR3 nucleotides: TGCGCCAGCAGCTTGGGACAGGGAGGAGAGCAGTTCTTC. This gives the protein CASSLGQGGEQFF.

The rearrangement links TRBV7-9 to TRBJ1-1; possibly TRBD1 for D (6 bases). V was cut by 2 bases and J by 8 bases, with 9 bases left in between. In germline, CDR1 is SEHNR, CDR2 FQNEAQ (reference sequence). CDR3 length equals 12 residues. CDR3: CASSLSGTEAFF. CDR3 bases: TGTGCCAGCAGCTTAAGCGGGACAGAAGCTTTCTTT.

The chain couples TRBV5-5 to TRBJ2-7; TRBD1 matches at 9 bases. Trimming removed 0 bases from V and 3 bases from J; junction bases left unmatched: 4. The germline V gene has CDR1 SGHKS and CDR2 YYEKEE (reference sequence). There are 15 residues in the CDR3. CDR3 DNA: TGTGCCAGCAGCTTGGTTTGGACAGGGGTCTACGAGCAGTACTTC. It translates to CASSLVWTGVYEQYF. Full variable domain (outside the CDR3, taken from reference TRBV5-5 and TRBJ2-7): DAGVTQSPTHLIKTRGQQVTLRCSPISGHKSVSWYQQVLGQGPQFIFQYYEKEERGRGNFPDRFSARQFPNYSSELNVNALLLGDSALYLCASSLVWTGVYEQYFGPGTRLTVT.

The chain has TRBV5-1 and TRBJ2-1; 15 bases align to TRBD2. V lost 4 bases, J lost 6 bases, and 11 bases stayed unmatched. The CDR3 is 18 amino acids. Germline V gives CDR1 SGHRS, CDR2 YFSETQ. The CDR3 protein is CASSTGLAGGPRVNEQFF. CDR3 DNA sequence: TGCGCCAGCAGCACAGGACTAGCGGGAGGGCCTAGGGTCAATGAGCAGTTCTTC. Full variable domain (missing parts from reference TRBV5-1 and TRBJ2-1): KAGVTQTPRYLIKTRGQQVTLSCSPISGHRSVSWYQQTPGQGLQFLFEYFSETQRNKGNFPGRFSGRQFSNSRSEMNVSTLELGDSALYLCASSTGLAGGPRVNEQFFGPGTRLTVL.

The V call is TRBV6-6, the J call TRBJ2-7; 13 bases are shared with TRBD2. CDR1 is MNHNY, CDR2 SVGAGI, per germline (reference sequence). J gave up 4 bases and V 0 bases, and 0 bases lay outside the gene matches. The CDR3 covers 15 residues. CDR3 protein: CASSYSGLAGYEQYF. CDR3 DNA: TGTGCCAGCAGTTACTCGGGACTAGCGGGATACGAGCAGTACTTC.

This chain links TRBV5-4 with TRBJ2-1; maybe TRBD1 (8 bases). Germline CDR1 SGHNT, CDR2 YYREEE (reference sequence). CDR3 length: 14 amino acids. V dropped 4 bases and J dropped 10 bases, with 18 bases sitting between them. CDR3 nucleotides: TGTGCCAGCAGCCCTAGGGACAGGCGGGGGGAGCAGTTCTTC. It specifies CASSPRDRRGEQFF.